This T cell receptor beta chain derives from a study of T cell responses to AZD1222 COVID-19 vaccine (dated by TCRdb to the early 2020s). Study-level background: AZD1222 recipients with second doses at about 4 weeks or about 12 weeks were pooled, because spike-specific TCR depth and breadth did not differ between schedules. A total of 240 or so trial participants underwent TCR sequencing, of whom more than 200 had received two doses of AZD1222 and some 26 had received two doses of the MenACWY control vaccine. Trial participants were enrolled by age into 18-55, 56-69 and 70-plus year subgroups, with approximately 160, 26 and 62 TCR-sequenced participants respectively. Summary of the overall study and its limitations: After two AZD1222 doses, both the breadth and the depth of spike-specific TCRs were significantly higher than at day 0 and than in MenACWY recipients. The whole spike protein was spanned by vaccine-associated CD4 TCRs, and dominant responses were seen in regions 160-218 and 743-854. Because no day 14 peak-response samples were available, the repertoires could be characterized only after the peak T cell response. Epitopes outside the regions mutated in the B.1.351 and B.1.1.7 variants were reportedly recognized by nearly half of the unique spike-specific TCRs. Conclusions about previously exposed vaccinees were limited because only six AZD1222 recipients were SARS-CoV-2 seropositive at baseline. Participants were mostly white British and included more females than males, and it was suggested by the authors that clonal diversity may have been underestimated. In the small 56-69-year group, the increase in depth fell short of significance, most likely because of low power.

The CDR3 regions of human TCRbeta chains were subjected to immunosequencing. The study's own analysis went as follows. TCRs in the repertoires were compared against a reference library of SARS-CoV-2-specific TCRs that had been generated with the MIRA antigen-specificity platform. Breadth was defined as the fraction of unique TCRs that were SARS-CoV-2-associated. Depth was defined as the fraction of total T cells that were SARS-CoV-2-associated. Using the MIRA data, every spike-specific TCR was mapped to the spike region that the TCR reacted to and assigned to either a CD4 or a CD8 class. Log10-transformed breadth and depth values were compared by one-way ANOVA with Sidak's multiple comparisons tests. TCRdb carries this immuneACCESS record with in-frame sequences only. Its versions omit some clonotypes, under half of them owing to an unresolved V gene in the studies checked, with the rest unexplained. V, J and clone size derive from that table, while D and trimming were established from the DNA sequence. Present in this sample are over 150,000 clones, about nine tenths of which were seen just once. Around 2.9% of the sample comes from the top ten.

The sample's time point, from its label and the paper: baseline before first vaccination. Vaccinee samples came from UK trials COV001 and COV002, including a single-blind randomized controlled phase 2/3 trial of AZD1222 (ChAdOx1 nCoV-19) in healthy adults. For TCRbeta chain sequencing, PBMC samples from trial participants were taken at day 0 and at day 28 after the second dose. Comment on this clone: Its recognized antigen is unknown. No qualities accompany the bases; no much larger clone lies one base away.

Relative to germline, V is 5 bases shorter and J is 6 bases shorter, with 11 bases between their ends. Reading from cysteine to phenylalanine, the CDR3 counts 12 amino acids. The DNA shown is the 36-base CDR3, in frame from base 1. According to the germline V gene, CDR1 reads KGHSH and CDR2 reads LQKENI. Recombination joined TRBV18 with TRBJ2-7, with the D gene not confidently named. The sample here was peripheral blood, taken on day 0 of AZD1222 vaccination. The sequence came from an adult in good health. CDR3 sequence: CASSDALAEQYF. The DNA sequence is TGTGCCAGCTCAGACGCCCTGGCCGAGCAGTACTTC.